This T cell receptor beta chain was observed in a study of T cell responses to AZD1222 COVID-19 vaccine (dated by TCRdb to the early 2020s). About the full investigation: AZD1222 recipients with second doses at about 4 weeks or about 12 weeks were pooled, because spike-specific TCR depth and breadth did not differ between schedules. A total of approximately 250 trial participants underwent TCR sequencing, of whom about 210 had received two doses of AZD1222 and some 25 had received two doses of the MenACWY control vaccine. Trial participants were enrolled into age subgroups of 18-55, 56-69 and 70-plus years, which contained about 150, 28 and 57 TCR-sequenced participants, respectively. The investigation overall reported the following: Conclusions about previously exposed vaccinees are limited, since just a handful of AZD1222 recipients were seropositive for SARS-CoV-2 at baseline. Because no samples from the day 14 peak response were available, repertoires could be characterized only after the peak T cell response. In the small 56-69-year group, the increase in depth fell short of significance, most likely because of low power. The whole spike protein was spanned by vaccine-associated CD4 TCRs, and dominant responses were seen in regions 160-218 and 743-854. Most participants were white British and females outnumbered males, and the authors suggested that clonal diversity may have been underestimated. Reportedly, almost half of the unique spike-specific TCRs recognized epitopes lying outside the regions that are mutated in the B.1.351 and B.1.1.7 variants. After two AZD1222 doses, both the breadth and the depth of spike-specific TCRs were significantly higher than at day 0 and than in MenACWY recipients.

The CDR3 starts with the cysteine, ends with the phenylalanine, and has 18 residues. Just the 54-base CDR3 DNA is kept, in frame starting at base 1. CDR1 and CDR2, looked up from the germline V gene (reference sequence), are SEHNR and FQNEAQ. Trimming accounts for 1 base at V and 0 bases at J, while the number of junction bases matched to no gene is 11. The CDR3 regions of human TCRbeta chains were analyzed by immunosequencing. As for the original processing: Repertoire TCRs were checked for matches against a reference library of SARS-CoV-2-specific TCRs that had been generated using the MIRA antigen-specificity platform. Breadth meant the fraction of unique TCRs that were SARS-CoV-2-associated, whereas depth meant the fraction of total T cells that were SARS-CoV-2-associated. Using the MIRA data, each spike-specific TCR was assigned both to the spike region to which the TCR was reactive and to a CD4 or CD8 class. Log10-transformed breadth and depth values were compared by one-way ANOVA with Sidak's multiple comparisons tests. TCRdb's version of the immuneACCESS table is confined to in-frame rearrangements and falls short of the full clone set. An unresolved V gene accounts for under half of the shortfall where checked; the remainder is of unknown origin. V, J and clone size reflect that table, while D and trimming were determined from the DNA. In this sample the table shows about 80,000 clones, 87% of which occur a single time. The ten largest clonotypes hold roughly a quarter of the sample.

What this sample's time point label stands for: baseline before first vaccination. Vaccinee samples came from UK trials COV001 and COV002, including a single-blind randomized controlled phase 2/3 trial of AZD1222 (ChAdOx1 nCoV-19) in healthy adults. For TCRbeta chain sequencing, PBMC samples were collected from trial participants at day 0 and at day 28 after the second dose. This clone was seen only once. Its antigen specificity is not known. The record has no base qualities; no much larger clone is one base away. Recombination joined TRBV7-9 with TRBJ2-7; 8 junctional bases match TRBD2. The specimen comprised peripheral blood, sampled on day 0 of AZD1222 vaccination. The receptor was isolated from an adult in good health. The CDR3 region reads CASSLGAGGVASSYEQYF. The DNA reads TGTGCCAGCAGCTTAGGAGCCGGGGGGGTGGCGAGCTCCTACGAGCAGTACTTC. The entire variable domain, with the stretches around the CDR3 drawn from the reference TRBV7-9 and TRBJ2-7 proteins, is DTGVSQNPRHKITKRGQNVTFRCDPISEHNRLYWYRQTLGQGPEFLTYFQNEAQLEKSRLLSDRFSAERPKGSFSTLEIQRTEQGDSAMYLCASSLGAGGVASSYEQYFGPGTRLTVT.